These T cell receptor beta chains were read from a single sample in a study of blood T cell repertoires in COVID-19. TCRdb's table, derived via immunoSEQ multiplex PCR, lists solely in-frame clones and lacks some. The top ten clones hold more than 5.5% of a sample with about 180,000 clones, 75% to 90% of them seen once. Sequenced sample: PBMCs or T cells enriched from blood (not recorded which). Receptors originate from a man aged 40-49 years who had recovered from COVID-19. CDR3s leave out the opening cysteine and the closing phenylalanine or tryptophan.

J: TRBJ1-1
V: TRBV3-1/TRBV3-2
CDR3: ASSRRTGPNTEAF

J: TRBJ1-1
V: TRBV30
CDR3: AWDRTGTGNTEAF

J: TRBJ1-6
V: TRBV25-1
CDR3: ASSAPEGRQGSPLH

J: TRBJ2-4
V: TRBV28
CDR3: ASSPDRGVKNIQY

J: TRBJ1-2
V: TRBV6-6
CDR3: ASSGGSNYGYT

J: TRBJ1-5
V: TRBV28
CDR3: ASSPPGRDVNQPQH

J: TRBJ1-1
V: TRBV27
CDR3: ASSTFPVGQEAF

J: TRBJ1-5
V: TRBV29-1
CDR3: SVGQGINQPQH

J: TRBJ1-5
V: TRBV20-1
CDR3: SASGVPGQPQH

J: TRBJ2-5
V: TRBV7-9
CDR3: ATAMMGGETQY

J: TRBJ2-7
V: TRBV6-5
CDR3: ASSSGQTFYEQY

J: TRBJ1-5
V: TRBV19
CDR3: ASSGGYRRTLNQPQH

J: TRBJ1-1
V: TRBV7-9
CDR3: ASSHRAQGGTEAF

J: TRBJ2-5
V: TRBV5-4
CDR3: ASSSDSGETQY

J: TRBJ2-1
V: TRBV7-9
CDR3: ASILLGEQF

J: TRBJ2-7
V: TRBV11-3
CDR3: ASSLALGGTSYEQY

J: TRBJ2-2
V: TRBV5-1
CDR3: ASSPTGENTGELF

J: TRBJ2-7
V: TRBV5-8
CDR3: ASSLDRASYEQY

J: TRBJ2-3
V: TRBV3-1/TRBV3-2
CDR3: ASSQDGGVAGVSTDTQY

J: TRBJ1-6
V: TRBV7-2
CDR3: ASSFPGYNSPLH

J: TRBJ1-5
V: TRBV12-5
CDR3: ASGLLPDQPQH

J: TRBJ2-1
V: TRBV28
CDR3: ASNSGYNEQF

J: TRBJ1-6
V: TRBV19
CDR3: ASRDRANSPLH

J: TRBJ1-5
V: TRBV5-8
CDR3: ASSRDSNQPQH

J: TRBJ2-4
V: TRBV27
CDR3: ASTSRGVQY

J: TRBJ1-1
V: TRBV12-5
CDR3: ASGLVAGDTEAF

J: TRBJ1-3
V: TRBV30
CDR3: AWPGVDTIY

J: TRBJ2-7
V: TRBV6-5
CDR3: ATKTGVGEQY

J: TRBJ2-3
V: TRBV5-1
CDR3: ASSLLGHTDTQY

J: TRBJ1-1
V: TRBV6-5
CDR3: ASTDSWSTEAF

J: TRBJ2-7
V: TRBV20-1
CDR3: SASASYRLLAFNEQY

J: TRBJ1-1
V: TRBV5-1
CDR3: ASAEEVINTEAF

J: TRBJ2-1
V: TRBV30
CDR3: AWRAGGPVEF

J: TRBJ1-1
V: TRBV21-1
CDR3: ASSKLVCRYEKNTEAF

J: TRBJ1-1
V: TRBV10-1
CDR3: ASSESGANTEAF

J: TRBJ1-1
V: TRBV5-6
CDR3: ASSPGGSNTEAF

J: TRBJ1-6
V: TRBV12-3/TRBV12-4
CDR3: ASRTGGNSPLH

J: TRBJ2-1
V: TRBV27
CDR3: ASSLVREVPWNEQF

J: TRBJ1-5
V: TRBV12-5
CDR3: ASVLAGQGVQPQH

J: TRBJ2-4
V: TRBV28
CDR3: ASSLSGTGGTIQY

J: TRBJ2-7
V: TRBV7-8
CDR3: ASSLTGTSGTYEQY

J: TRBJ1-2
V: TRBV3-1/TRBV3-2
CDR3: ASSQVAYNQEFYGYT

J: TRBJ2-7
V: TRBV3-1/TRBV3-2
CDR3: ASSQDERGEQY

J: TRBJ1-1
V: TRBV5-4
CDR3: ASSYPGQGFAEAF

J: TRBJ1-3
V: TRBV6-5
CDR3: ASSYFGLGGNTIY

J: TRBJ1-2
V: TRBV2
CDR3: ASVLQGNDGYT

J: TRBJ1-2
V: TRBV5-4
CDR3: ASSSETANYGYT

J: TRBJ2-7
V: TRBV12-3/TRBV12-4
CDR3: ASRGAGAEQY

J: TRBJ1-4
V: TRBV18
CDR3: ASSRGATNEKLF

J: TRBJ1-5
V: TRBV28
CDR3: ASSTTGELQPQH

J: TRBJ2-7
V: TRBV29-1
CDR3: SVGGQGPY

J: TRBJ1-6
V: TRBV27
CDR3: ASTPGDRLNSPLH

J: TRBJ2-1
V: TRBV6-4
CDR3: ASMAIAGGSIYNEQF